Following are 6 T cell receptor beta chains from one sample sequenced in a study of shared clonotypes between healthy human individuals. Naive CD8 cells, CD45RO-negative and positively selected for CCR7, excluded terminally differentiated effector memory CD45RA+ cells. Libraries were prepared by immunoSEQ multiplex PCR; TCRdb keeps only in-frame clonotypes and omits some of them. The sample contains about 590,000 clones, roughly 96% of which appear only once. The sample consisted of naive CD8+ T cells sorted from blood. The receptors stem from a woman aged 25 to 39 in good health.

The CDR3: CASSLGLQNEQFF. Written as DNA, the CDR3 is TGCGCCAGCAGCTTAGGACTCCAAAATGAGCAGTTCTTC. The J gene is TRBJ2-1, the V gene TRBV5-1; TRBD2 is a possible D gene (5 bases). The CDR3 is made up of 13 amino acids. The germline V gene encodes CDR1 SGHRS and CDR2 YFSETQ. Between the trimmed V and J ends, which lost 2 bases and 7 bases, there was a span of 10 bases. Full variable domain (missing parts from reference TRBV5-1 and TRBJ2-1): KAGVTQTPRYLIKTRGQQVTLSCSPISGHRSVSWYQQTPGQGLQFLFEYFSETQRNKGNFPGRFSGRQFSNSRSEMNVSTLELGDSALYLCASSLGLQNEQFFGPGTRLTVL.

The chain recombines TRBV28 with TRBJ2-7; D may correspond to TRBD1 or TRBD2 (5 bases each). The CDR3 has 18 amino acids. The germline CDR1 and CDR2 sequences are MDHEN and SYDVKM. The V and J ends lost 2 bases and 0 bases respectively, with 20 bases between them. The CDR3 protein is CASSLNPQEAAYSYEQYF. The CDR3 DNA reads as TGTGCCAGCAGTTTAAACCCACAGGAGGCCGCGTACTCCTACGAGCAGTACTTC.

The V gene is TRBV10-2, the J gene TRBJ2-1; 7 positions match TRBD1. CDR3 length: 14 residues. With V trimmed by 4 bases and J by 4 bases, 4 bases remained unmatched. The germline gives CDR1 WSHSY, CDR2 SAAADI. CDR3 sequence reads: CASSGTGGYNEQFF. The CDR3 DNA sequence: TGCGCCAGCAGTGGGACAGGCGGATACAATGAGCAGTTCTTC.

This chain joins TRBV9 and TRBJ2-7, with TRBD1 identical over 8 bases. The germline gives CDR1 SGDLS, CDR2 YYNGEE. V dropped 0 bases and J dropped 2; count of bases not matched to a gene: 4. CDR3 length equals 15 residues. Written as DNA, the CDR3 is TGTGCCAGCAGCGTAGCTGACAGGGGACCCTACGAGCAGTACTTC. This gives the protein CASSVADRGPYEQYF.

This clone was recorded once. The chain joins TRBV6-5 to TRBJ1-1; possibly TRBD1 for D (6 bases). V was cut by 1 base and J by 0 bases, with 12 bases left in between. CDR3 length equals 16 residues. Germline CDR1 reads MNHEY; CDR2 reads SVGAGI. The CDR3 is CASSYWNREMNTEAFF. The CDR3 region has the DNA TGTGCCAGCAGTTACTGGAACAGGGAAATGAACACTGAAGCTTTCTTT.

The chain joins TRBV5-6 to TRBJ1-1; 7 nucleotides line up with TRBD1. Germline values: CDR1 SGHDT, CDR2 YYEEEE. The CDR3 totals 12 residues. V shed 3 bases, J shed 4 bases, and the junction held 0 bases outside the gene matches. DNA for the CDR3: TGTGCCAGCAGCTCAGGGGGCACTGAAGCTTTCTTT. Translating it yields CASSSGGTEAFF.